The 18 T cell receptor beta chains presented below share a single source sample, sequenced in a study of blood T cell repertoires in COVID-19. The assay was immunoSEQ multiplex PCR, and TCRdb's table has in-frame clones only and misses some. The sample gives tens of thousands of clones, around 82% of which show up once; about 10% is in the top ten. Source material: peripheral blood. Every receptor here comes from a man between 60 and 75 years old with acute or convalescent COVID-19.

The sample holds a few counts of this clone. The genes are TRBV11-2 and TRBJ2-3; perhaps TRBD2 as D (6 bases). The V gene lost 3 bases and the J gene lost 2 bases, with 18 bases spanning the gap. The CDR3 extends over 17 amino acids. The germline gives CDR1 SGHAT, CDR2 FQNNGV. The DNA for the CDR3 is TGTGCCAGCAGCTTTGTTGCTGGCGGGGCTTCCACAGATACGCAGTATTTT. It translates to CASSFVAGGASTDTQYF.

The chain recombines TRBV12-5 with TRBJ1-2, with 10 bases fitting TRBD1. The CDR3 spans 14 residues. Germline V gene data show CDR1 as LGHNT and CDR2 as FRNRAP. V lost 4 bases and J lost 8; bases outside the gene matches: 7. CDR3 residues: CASGSLGQGFGYTF. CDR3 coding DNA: TGTGCTAGTGGTTCCTTGGGACAGGGGTTCGGCTACACCTTC.

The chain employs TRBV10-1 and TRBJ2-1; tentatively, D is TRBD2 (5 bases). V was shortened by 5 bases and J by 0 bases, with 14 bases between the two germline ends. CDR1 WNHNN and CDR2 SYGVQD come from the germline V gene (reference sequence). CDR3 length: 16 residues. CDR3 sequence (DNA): TGCGCCAGCAGTCCCCACACTGGGAGCTCCTACAATGAGCAGTTCTTC. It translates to CASSPHTGSSYNEQFF.

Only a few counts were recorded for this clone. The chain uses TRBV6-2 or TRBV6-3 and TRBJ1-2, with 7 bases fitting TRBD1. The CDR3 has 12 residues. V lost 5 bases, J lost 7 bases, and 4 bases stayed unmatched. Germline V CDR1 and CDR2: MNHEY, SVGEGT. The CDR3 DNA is TGTGCCAGCAGTGACAGGGAGGTTGGCTACACCTTC. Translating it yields CASSDREVGYTF.

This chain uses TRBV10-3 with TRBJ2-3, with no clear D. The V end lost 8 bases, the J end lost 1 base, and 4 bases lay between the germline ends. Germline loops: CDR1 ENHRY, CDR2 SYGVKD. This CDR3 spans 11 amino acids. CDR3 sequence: CAIAGTDTQYF. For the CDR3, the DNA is TGTGCCATCGCGGGCACAGATACGCAGTATTTT.

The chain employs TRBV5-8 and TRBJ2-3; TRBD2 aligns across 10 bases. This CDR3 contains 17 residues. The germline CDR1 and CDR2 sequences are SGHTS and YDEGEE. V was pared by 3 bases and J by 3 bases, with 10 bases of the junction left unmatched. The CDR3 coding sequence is TGTGCCAGCAGCTCCTTAGGAGCGGGGGGGCAGACAGATACGCAGTATTTT. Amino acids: CASSSLGAGGQTDTQYF.

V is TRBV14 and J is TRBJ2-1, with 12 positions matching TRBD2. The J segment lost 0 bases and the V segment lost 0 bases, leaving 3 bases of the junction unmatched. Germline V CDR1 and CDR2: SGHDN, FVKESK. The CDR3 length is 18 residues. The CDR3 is CASSQEWTSGTSYNEQFF. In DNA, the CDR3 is TGTGCCAGCAGCCAAGAGTGGACTAGCGGGACCTCCTACAATGAGCAGTTCTTC.

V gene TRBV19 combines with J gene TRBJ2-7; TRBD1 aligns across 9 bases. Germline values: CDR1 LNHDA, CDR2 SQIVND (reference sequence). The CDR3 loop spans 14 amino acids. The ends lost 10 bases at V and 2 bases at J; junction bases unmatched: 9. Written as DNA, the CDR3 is TGTGCCACCCACGGGGACAGGGAAACCTACGAGCAGTACTTC. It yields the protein CATHGDRETYEQYF.

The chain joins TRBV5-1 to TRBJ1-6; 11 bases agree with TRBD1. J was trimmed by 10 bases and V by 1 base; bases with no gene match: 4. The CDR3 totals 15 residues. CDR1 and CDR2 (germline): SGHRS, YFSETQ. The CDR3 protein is CASSLLGQGESPLHF. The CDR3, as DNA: TGCGCCAGCAGCTTGTTGGGACAGGGGGAATCACCCCTCCACTTT.

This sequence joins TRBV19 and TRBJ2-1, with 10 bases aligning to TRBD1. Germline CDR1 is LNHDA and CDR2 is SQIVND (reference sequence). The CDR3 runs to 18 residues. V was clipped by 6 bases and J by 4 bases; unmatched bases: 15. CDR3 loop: CASRSGTGVAPLYNEQFF. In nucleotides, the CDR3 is TGTGCCAGTAGATCAGGGACAGGGGTTGCCCCGTTATACAATGAGCAGTTCTTC. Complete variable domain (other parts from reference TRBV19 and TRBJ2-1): DGGITQSPKYLFRKEGQNVTLSCEQNLNHDAMYWYRQDPGQGLRLIYYSQIVNDFQKGDIAEGYSVSREKKESFPLTVTSAQKNPTAFYLCASRSGTGVAPLYNEQFFGPGTRLTVL.

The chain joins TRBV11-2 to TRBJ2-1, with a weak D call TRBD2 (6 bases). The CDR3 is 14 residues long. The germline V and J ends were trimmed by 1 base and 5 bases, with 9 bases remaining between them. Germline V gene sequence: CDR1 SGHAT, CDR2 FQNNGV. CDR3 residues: CASSLGSGDNEQFF. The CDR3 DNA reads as TGTGCCAGCAGCTTAGGTTCGGGAGACAATGAGCAGTTCTTC. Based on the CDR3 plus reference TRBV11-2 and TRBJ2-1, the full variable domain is EAGVAQSPRYKIIEKRQSVAFWCNPISGHATLYWYQQILGQGPKLLIQFQNNGVVDDSQLPKDRFSAERLKGVDSTLKIQPAKLEDSAVYLCASSLGSGDNEQFFGPGTRLTVL.

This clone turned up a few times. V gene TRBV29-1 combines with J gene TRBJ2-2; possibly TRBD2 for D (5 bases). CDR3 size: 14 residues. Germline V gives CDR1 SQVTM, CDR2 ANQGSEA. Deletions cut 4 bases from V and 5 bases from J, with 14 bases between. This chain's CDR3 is CSVVAPTGTGELFF. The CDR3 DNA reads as TGCAGCGTTGTGGCCCCAACGGGGACCGGGGAGCTGTTTTTT.

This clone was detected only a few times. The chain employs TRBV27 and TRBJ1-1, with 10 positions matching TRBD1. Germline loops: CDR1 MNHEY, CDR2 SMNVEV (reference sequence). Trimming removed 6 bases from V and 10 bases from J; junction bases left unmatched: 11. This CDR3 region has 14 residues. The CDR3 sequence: CASSPLDRGQRAFF. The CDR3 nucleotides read TGTGCCAGCAGCCCATTAGACAGGGGGCAGCGAGCTTTCTTT.

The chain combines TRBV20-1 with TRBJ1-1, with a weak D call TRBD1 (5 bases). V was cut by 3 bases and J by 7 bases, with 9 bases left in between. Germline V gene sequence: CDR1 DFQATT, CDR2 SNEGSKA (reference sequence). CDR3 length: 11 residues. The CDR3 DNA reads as TGCAGTGCTAGCCAGACAGATGAAGCTTTCTTT. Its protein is CSASQTDEAFF.

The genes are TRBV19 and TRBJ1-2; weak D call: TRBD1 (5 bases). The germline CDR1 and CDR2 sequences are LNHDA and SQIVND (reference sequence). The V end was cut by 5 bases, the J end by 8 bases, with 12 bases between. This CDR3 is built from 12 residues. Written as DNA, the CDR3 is TGTGCCAGTAGTCCGGGGGGAGGCGGCTACACCTTC. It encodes CASSPGGGGYTF.

The CDR3 is CASSTPGTRRSGANVLTF. The CDR3 DNA reads TGTGCCAGTAGTACGCCCGGGACTAGACGCTCTGGGGCCAACGTCCTGACTTTC. The chain uses TRBV19 and TRBJ2-6; 8 nucleotides match TRBD2. CDR3 length equals 18 residues. Germline CDR1 LNHDA, CDR2 SQIVND (reference sequence). V lost 4 bases, J lost 0 bases, and 8 bases stayed unmatched.

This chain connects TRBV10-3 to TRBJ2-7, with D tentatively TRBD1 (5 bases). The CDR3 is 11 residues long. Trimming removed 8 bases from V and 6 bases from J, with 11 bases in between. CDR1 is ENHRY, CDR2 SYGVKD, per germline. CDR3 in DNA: TGTGCCATCGGGGCAGGGTTCGAGCAGTACTTC. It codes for CAIGAGFEQYF.

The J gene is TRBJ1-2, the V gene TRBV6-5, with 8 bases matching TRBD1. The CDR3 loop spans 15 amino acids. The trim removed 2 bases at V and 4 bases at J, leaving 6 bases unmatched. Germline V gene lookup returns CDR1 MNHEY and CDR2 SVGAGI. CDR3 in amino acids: CASSYPGQGGYGYTF. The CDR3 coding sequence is TGTGCCAGCAGTTACCCCGGACAGGGAGGCTATGGCTACACCTTC.